The T cell receptor (beta chain) described here comes from a study of graft-versus-host responses after intestinal transplantation. Study information: Multivisceral, liver-intestinal, or isolated intestinal transplants were received by the recipients. Recipients uniformly received anti-thymocyte globulin induction, followed by tacrolimus and steroids for three to four years. General study results and limits: There was an association between peak levels of circulating GvH clones and early post-transplant HvG declines. Individuals who had graft-donor T cell macrochimerism had allografts that showed high graft-versus-host to host-versus-graft clonal ratios.

The CDR3 spans 20 residues. In germline, CDR1 is SQVTM, CDR2 ANQGSEA. V shed 5 bases, J shed 1 base, and the junction held 20 bases outside the gene matches. Sequencing used immunoSEQ multiplex PCR; TCRdb keeps in-frame clones, though not all of them. This table has 40,000 to 45,000 clones, about 90% appearing once. Notes on this clone: Its antigen is not known.

This specimen consisted of PBMCs, obtained almost 320 days after intestinal transplant. This receptor was identified in a human patient who received an intestinal transplant, so some T cells may come from the graft donor. The chain uses TRBV29-1 and TRBJ2-6; 7 nucleotides line up with TRBD1. In DNA, the CDR3 is TGCAGCGTTAAATATGCCCCGGGACAGTTAGATAAATCTGGGGCCAACGTCCTGACTTTC. This sequence encodes CSVKYAPGQLDKSGANVLTF.